Presented here are 21 T cell receptor beta chains from one specimen sequenced in a study of identical twins. One entry per CDR3 protein, called by TCRdb with MiXCR from the 5' RACE reads. The sample carries a few hundred thousand distinct CDR3 sequences, 5% to 7% recorded once. The same data also contributed to another study, on T cells expressing NK-cell markers.

Sample: CD8+ T cells sorted from blood. These receptors originate from a young woman in good health.

In its sample, this clonotype was seen a few times. The chain joins TRBV5-4 to TRBJ1-1; D is perhaps TRBD1 (5 bases). CDR3 size: 14 residues. V gave up 1 base and J gave up 5 bases, with 12 bases separating them. Germline V CDR1 and CDR2: SGHNT, YYREEE (reference sequence). CDR3 in amino acids: CASSLSGPLTEAFF. CDR3 DNA: TGTGCCAGCAGCTTGTCAGGGCCCCTTACTGAAGCTTTCTTT.

This clonotype occurred many times. V usage is TRBV12-3 or TRBV12-4 and J usage is TRBJ1-1, with a tentative D call TRBD1 (5 bases). Deletions cut 7 bases from V and 2 bases from J, with 14 bases between. The CDR3 totals 14 residues. CDR3 residues: CASTWGGTNTEAFF. Here the CDR3 DNA reads TGTGCCAGCACCTGGGGGGGGACCAACACTGAAGCTTTCTTT.

This clonotype was found a few times. DNA for the CDR3: TGTGCCATCAACTCGACAGGGCGGTGGGCCTACGAGCAGTACTTC. It specifies CAINSTGRWAYEQYF. The genes are TRBV10-3 and TRBJ2-7, with 7 positions matching TRBD1. J was trimmed by 2 bases and V by 7 bases; bases with no gene match: 11. Germline-derived CDR1 and CDR2 are ENHRY and SYGVKD. CDR3 length: 15 amino acids.

This clonotype has only a few counts. The chain joins TRBV9 to TRBJ2-7; a weak D match, TRBD2 (5 bases). V shed 4 bases and J shed 2 bases, with 13 bases lying between them. Germline V gene sequence: CDR1 SGDLS, CDR2 YYNGEE. This CDR3 has 14 residues. DNA for the CDR3: TGTGCCAGCAGCCCCTCTGGACTGCCCTACGAGCAGTACTTC. Amino acid sequence: CASSPSGLPYEQYF.

A few counts support this clonotype. One end of the junction does not line up with germline, which may come from a read error. This chain uses TRBV20-1 with TRBJ1-1, with D possibly matching TRBD1 (5 bases). This CDR3 region has 14 residues. Germline assignment: CDR1 DFQATT and CDR2 SNEGSKA (reference sequence). The chain's CDR3 is CSAVRIYRQNAPRF. The CDR3 bases are TGCAGTGCTGTCCGCATTTACCGACAGAACGCGCCGCGGTTT.

The chain is built from TRBV6-1 and TRBJ2-5, with D unresolved. V was pared by 3 bases and J by 7 bases, with 12 bases between. The length of the CDR3 is 13 residues. The germline V gene has CDR1 MNHNS and CDR2 SASEGT. CDR3 sequence (DNA): TGTGCCAGCAGTGAGGACGGGTCCCTGACCCAGTACTTC. It encodes CASSEDGSLTQYF.

This chain connects TRBV27 to TRBJ2-7; 9 positions agree with TRBD2. V lost 4 bases and J lost 0; bases outside the gene matches: 4. Germline V gives CDR1 MNHEY, CDR2 SMNVEV (reference sequence). The CDR3 is 15 residues long. CDR3 bases: TGTGCCAGCAGTTCAGCGGGGGGCCACTCCTACGAGCAGTACTTC. It codes for CASSSAGGHSYEQYF.

The CDR3: CSATSPAGGPYEQYF. In DNA, the CDR3 is TGCAGTGCTACCTCCCCAGCGGGAGGGCCTTACGAGCAGTACTTC. The V and J genes are TRBV20-1 and TRBJ2-7, with TRBD2 identical over 10 bases. Per germline, CDR1 DFQATT and CDR2 SNEGSKA (reference sequence). This CDR3 spans 15 amino acids. V dropped 4 bases and J dropped 4; count of bases not matched to a gene: 10.

This clonotype was picked up a small number of times. This CDR3 reads CASSATDRLNEQFF. The CDR3 nucleotides read TGTGCCAGCAGCGCTACCGACAGGTTGAATGAGCAGTTCTTC. The chain carries TRBV9 and TRBJ2-1; D may be TRBD1 (6 bases). The CDR3 has 14 residues. V was trimmed by 3 bases and J by 7 bases, leaving 14 bases between them. Germline V gene data show CDR1 as SGDLS and CDR2 as YYNGEE. Full variable domain (outside the CDR3, taken from reference TRBV9 and TRBJ2-1): DSGVTQTPKHLITATGQRVTLRCSPRSGDLSVYWYQQSLDQGLQFLIQYYNGEERAKGNILERFSAQQFPDLHSELNLSSLELGDSALYFCASSATDRLNEQFFGPGTRLTVL.

This chain links TRBV20-1 with TRBJ1-1, with a possible D match to TRBD1 (5 bases). The germline gives CDR1 DFQATT, CDR2 SNEGSKA (reference sequence). This CDR3 is built from 15 residues. V lost 5 bases and J 4 bases, leaving 20 bases between the germline ends. CDR3 bases: TGCAGTGCTTTAAGTGGCGACAGTCGGGGCACTGAAGCTTTCTTT. This encodes CSALSGDSRGTEAFF.

The V gene is TRBV7-9, the J gene TRBJ2-1; tentatively, D is TRBD2 (6 bases). V lost 5 bases to trimming and J lost 8 bases, with 13 bases between them. This CDR3 has 13 residues. Germline V gives CDR1 SEHNR, CDR2 FQNEAQ (reference sequence). The CDR3 spells CASSRDSSDEQFF. DNA of the CDR3: TGTGCCAGCAGCCGGGACTCCTCGGATGAGCAGTTCTTC. Using reference TRBV7-9 and TRBJ2-1 for the parts outside the CDR3, the full variable domain is DTGVSQNPRHKITKRGQNVTFRCDPISEHNRLYWYRQTLGQGPEFLTYFQNEAQLEKSRLLSDRFSAERPKGSFSTLEIQRTEQGDSAMYLCASSRDSSDEQFFGPGTRLTVL.

This clonotype has more than one count but fewer than ten. This rearrangement joins TRBV4-1 to TRBJ1-2, with TRBD1 identical over 8 bases. CDR1 MGHRA and CDR2 YSYEKL come from the germline V gene. Trimming took 1 base from V and 6 from J; bases not matched to a gene: 4. The CDR3 covers 14 residues. Written as DNA, the CDR3 is TGCGCCAGCAGCCAAGGCGACAGGGGAGATGGCTACACCTTC. Residues: CASSQGDRGDGYTF.

This clonotype was observed many times. The V and J genes are TRBV9 and TRBJ2-2; tentative D call: TRBD2 (6 bases). The CDR3 extends over 17 amino acids. Trimming removed 3 bases at V and 1 base at J, with 16 bases between. In germline, CDR1 is SGDLS, CDR2 YYNGEE. The CDR3 reads CASSARSEGWNTGELFF. The DNA for the CDR3 is TGTGCCAGCAGCGCCCGATCGGAGGGCTGGAACACCGGGGAGCTGTTTTTT.

The chain links TRBV27 to TRBJ1-5, with D perhaps matching TRBD1 (5 bases). V was shortened by 3 bases and J by 5 bases, with 14 bases between the two germline ends. Per germline, CDR1 MNHEY and CDR2 SMNVEV (reference sequence). This CDR3 has 15 amino acids. The CDR3, as DNA: TGTGCCAGCAGTTTGGGTCAGGGAGCCTATCAGCCCCAGCATTTT. Translated, it gives CASSLGQGAYQPQHF.

This clonotype has a handful of counts. V gene TRBV7-9 combines with J gene TRBJ2-7, with D perhaps assigned TRBD1 or TRBD2 (6 bases each). Between the trimmed V and J ends, which lost 2 bases and 6 bases, there was a span of 11 bases. The CDR3 is made up of 13 amino acids. Per germline, CDR1 SEHNR and CDR2 FQNEAQ (reference sequence). The CDR3 region has the DNA TGTGCCAGCAGCTTAAGGGGGGTCCGCGAGCAGTACTTC. It is translated as CASSLRGVREQYF.

In this sample, this clonotype turned up many times. The genes are TRBV12-5 and TRBJ2-1; D remains ambiguous. Germline V CDR1 and CDR2: LGHNT, FRNRAP. Trimming removed 2 bases at V and 5 bases at J, with 10 bases between. The length of the CDR3 is 14 residues. The CDR3 coding sequence is TGTGCTAGTGGTTTGCCCGGCCCGAACAATGAGCAGTTCTTC. Translating it yields CASGLPGPNNEQFF.

This clonotype was found a few times. The rearrangement links TRBV7-3 to TRBJ1-2; 7 nucleotides align to TRBD1. The germline V gene encodes CDR1 SGHTA and CDR2 FQGTGA. Losses at the gene ends were 0 bases for V and 3 bases for J; bases not matched to a gene: 10. The length of the CDR3 is 17 residues. Here the CDR3 reads CASSLTPVDRNYYGYTF. CDR3 coding DNA: TGTGCCAGCAGCTTAACGCCTGTGGACAGGAATTACTATGGCTACACCTTC.

The chain combines TRBV7-9 with TRBJ2-1; tentative D call: TRBD1 (5 bases). The CDR3 covers 14 residues. The germline V gene has CDR1 SEHNR and CDR2 FQNEAQ (reference sequence). Trimming removed 5 bases at V and 6 bases at J, with 14 bases between. This CDR3 is CASSQDQGGNEQFF. CDR3 sequence (DNA): TGTGCCAGCAGCCAGGACCAGGGTGGCAATGAGCAGTTCTTC.

The genes are TRBV3-1 and TRBJ1-5; D unresolved. The CDR3 loop spans 14 amino acids. Trimming cost V 1 base and J 2 bases, with 6 bases left between them. Germline CDR1 LGHDT, CDR2 YNNKEL (reference sequence). The chain's CDR3 is CASSQVAGNQPQHF. DNA for the CDR3: TGTGCCAGCAGCCAAGTAGCGGGCAATCAGCCCCAGCATTTT.

This clonotype has just a few counts. CDR3 in DNA: TGTGCCAGTGGGGGGGCTCAAGAGACCCAGTACTTC. It codes for CASGGAQETQYF. The V call is TRBV7-9, the J call TRBJ2-5, with D perhaps TRBD2 (7 bases). Trimming removed 9 bases from V and 2 bases from J, with 10 bases in between. The length of the CDR3 is 12 residues. Germline CDR1 SEHNR, CDR2 FQNEAQ (reference sequence).

This clonotype was detected ten times or more. The chain uses TRBV4-3 and TRBJ1-1; tentative D call: TRBD1 (5 bases). The V gene's germline CDR1 is LGHNA and CDR2 YSLEER. CDR3 size: 15 residues. V lost 0 bases and J 0 bases, leaving 8 bases between the germline ends. The CDR3 sequence is CASSQDAGMNTEAFF. Here the CDR3 DNA reads TGCGCCAGCAGCCAAGATGCAGGGATGAACACTGAAGCTTTCTTT.